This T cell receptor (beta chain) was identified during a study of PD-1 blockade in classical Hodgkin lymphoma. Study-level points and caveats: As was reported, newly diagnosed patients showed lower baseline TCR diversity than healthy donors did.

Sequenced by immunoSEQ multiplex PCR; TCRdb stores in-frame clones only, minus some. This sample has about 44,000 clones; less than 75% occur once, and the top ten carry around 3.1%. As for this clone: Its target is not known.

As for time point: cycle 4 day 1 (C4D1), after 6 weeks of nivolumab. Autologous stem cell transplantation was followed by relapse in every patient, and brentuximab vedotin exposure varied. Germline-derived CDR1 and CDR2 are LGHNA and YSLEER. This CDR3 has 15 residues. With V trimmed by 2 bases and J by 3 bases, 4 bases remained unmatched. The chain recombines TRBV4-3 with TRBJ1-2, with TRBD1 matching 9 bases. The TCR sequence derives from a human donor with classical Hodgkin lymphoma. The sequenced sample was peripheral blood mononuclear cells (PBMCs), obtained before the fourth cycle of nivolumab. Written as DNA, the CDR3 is TGCGCCAGCAGCCAATCTACAGGGGGCTACTATGGCTACACCTTC. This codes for CASSQSTGGYYGYTF.